One sample yielded the 5 T cell receptor beta chains listed below, sequenced in a study of blood T cell repertoires in COVID-19. Produced via immunoSEQ multiplex PCR; TCRdb's table is partial and in-frame only. The sample lists nearly 100,000 clones; about 86% were seen once. Material for sequencing was peripheral blood. These receptors originate from an elderly man with acute or convalescent COVID-19.

This clone has only a few counts. J is TRBJ2-7 and V is TRBV6-2 or TRBV6-3; 8 nucleotides match TRBD2. V gave up 5 bases and J gave up 2 bases; unmatched junction bases: 11. Germline CDR1 and CDR2: MNHEY and SVGEGT. The CDR3 loop spans 16 amino acids. CDR3 DNA: TGTGCCAGCAGTCAACGCGCTAGCGGGCTCCCCTACGAGCAGTACTTC. Translation: CASSQRASGLPYEQYF.

This clone came up once. The chain uses TRBV2 and TRBJ1-2, with 12 bases that match TRBD1. The germline V gene has CDR1 SNHLY and CDR2 FYNNEI. CDR3 length: 15 amino acids. With 6 bases clipped from V and 4 bases from J, the junction kept 6 bases outside the gene matches. CDR3 in DNA: TGTGCCAGCAGACCCGGGACAGGGGGCGGCTATGGCTACACCTTC. It codes for CASRPGTGGGYGYTF.

The V and J genes are TRBV19 and TRBJ2-1; D ambiguous. The CDR3 loop spans 15 amino acids. The V and J ends lost 1 base and 8 bases respectively, with 15 bases between them. Germline V gene lookup returns CDR1 LNHDA and CDR2 SQIVND (reference sequence). CDR3 sequence (DNA): TGTGCCAGTAGTATAGGTCGAGGCGAGAAGGATGAGCAGTTCTTC. Its protein product is CASSIGRGEKDEQFF.

This clone was detected only once. The chain carries TRBV11-3 and TRBJ2-1; possibly TRBD1 for D (5 bases). Trimming removed 5 bases from V and 9 bases from J, with 14 bases in between. Germline loops: CDR1 SGHNT, CDR2 YENEEA. The CDR3 is 13 residues long. CDR3 in amino acids: CASSQGRVGEQFF. CDR3 nucleotides: TGTGCCAGCAGCCAGGGTCGGGTCGGTGAGCAGTTCTTC. Full variable domain (missing parts from reference TRBV11-3 and TRBJ2-1): EAGVVQSPRYKIIEKKQPVAFWCNPISGHNTLYWYLQNLGQGPELLIRYENEEAVDDSQLPKDRFSAERLKGVDSTLKIQPAELGDSAVYLCASSQGRVGEQFFGPGTRLTVL.

The chain recombines TRBV24-1 with TRBJ1-2; D perhaps matches TRBD1 (6 bases). V was cut by 6 bases and J by 7 bases, with 11 bases left in between. The CDR3 is 12 residues long. CDR1 is KGHDR and CDR2 is SFDVKD in the germline V gene. Here the CDR3 reads CATSTGKAGYTF. The CDR3 DNA reads TGTGCCACCAGTACAGGGAAGGCTGGCTACACCTTC.